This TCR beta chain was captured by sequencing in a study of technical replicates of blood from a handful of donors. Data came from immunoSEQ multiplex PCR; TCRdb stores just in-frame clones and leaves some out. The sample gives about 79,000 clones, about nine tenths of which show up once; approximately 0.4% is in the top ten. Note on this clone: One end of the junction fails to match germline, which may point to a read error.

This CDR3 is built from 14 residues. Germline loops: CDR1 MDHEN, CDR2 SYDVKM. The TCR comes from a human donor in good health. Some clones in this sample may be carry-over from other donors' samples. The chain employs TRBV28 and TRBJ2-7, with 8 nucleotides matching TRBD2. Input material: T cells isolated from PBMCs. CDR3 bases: TGTGCCACCAGTCCGAGCGGGAGCTCCTACGAGCAGTACTTC. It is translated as CATSPSGSSYEQYF. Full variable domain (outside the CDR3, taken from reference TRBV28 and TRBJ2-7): DVKVTQSSRYLVKRTGEKVFLECVQDMDHENMFWYRQDPGLGLRLIYFSYDVKMKEKGDIPEGYSVSREKKERFSLILESASTNQTSMYLCATSPSGSSYEQYFGPGTRLTVT.